This T cell receptor (beta chain) was recorded in a study of blood T cell repertoires in COVID-19. About the research overall: Sites in the United States, Italy and Spain provided acute and convalescent COVID-19 samples.

In the original analysis: Estimates of nucleated cell counts were drawn from the amplification of reference gene primers. Measured with immunoSEQ multiplex PCR; TCRdb has only the in-frame clones, and not every one. Clonal size and the V and J genes are those of that table, whereas D and trimming came from the DNA. The table has about 400,000 clones, around 88% seen once. The CDR3 is 14 residues long. V was cut by 3 bases and J by 4 bases, with 12 bases left in between. Germline V CDR1 and CDR2: DFQATT, SNEGSKA (reference sequence). Sequenced: peripheral blood. The TCR was taken from a woman in her twenties or thirties with acute or convalescent COVID-19. V usage is TRBV20-1 and J usage is TRBJ2-2; D may be TRBD1 (8 bases). The DNA for the CDR3 is TGCAGTGCTAGTACAGGGGGGGTCACCGGGGAGCTGTTTTTT. Amino acids: CSASTGGVTGELFF.